This T cell receptor (beta chain) was identified in a study of PD-1 blockade in classical Hodgkin lymphoma. Each patient experienced a relapse that followed autologous stem cell transplantation, and brentuximab vedotin exposure varied. The germline V and J ends were trimmed by 1 base and 3 bases, with 8 bases remaining between them. The CDR3 covers 14 residues. The germline gives CDR1 SGHVS, CDR2 FQNEAQ. Using immunoSEQ multiplex PCR, the repertoire was profiled, and TCRdb retains in-frame clones only, with some absent. The table lists about 21,000 clones, under 70% of them singletons. This clone has more than one count but fewer than ten.

The rearrangement joins TRBV7-8 to TRBJ2-3; unclear D gene. The receptor was derived from a human donor with classical Hodgkin lymphoma. This specimen consisted of peripheral blood mononuclear cells (PBMCs), obtained at baseline. CDR3 sequence: CASSLGGRTDTQYF. The CDR3 bases are TGTGCCAGCAGCTTAGGCGGAAGGACAGATACGCAGTATTTT.